This T cell receptor (beta chain) was recorded in a study of T cells in Graves' hyperthyroidism and ophthalmopathy. Turning to the study itself: The initial diagnosis was the point when peripheral blood was collected, ahead of any treatment. Broader study findings: Researchers found most expanded thyroid clonotypes above 0.001 in blood as well.

Using RNA transcripts as the source, TCR beta CDR3 regions were amplified. Using the HTBI primer set, a first-round RT-PCR was run on the TCR CDR3. Using its own MiXCR run on the multiplex PCR reads, TCRdb lists one record per CDR3 protein. The profile covers roughly 500,000 distinct CDR3 sequences, with roughly a quarter appearing a single time and approximately 10% taken by the ten largest. There are many counts of this clonotype. Its antigen remains unknown. The CDR3 length is 15 residues. V was shortened by 1 base and J by 6 bases, with 16 bases between the two germline ends. Uncontrolled infection, other autoimmune disease, pregnancy or lactation excluded patients. Diagnosis relied on clinical symptoms, serum thyroxine and TRAb, thyroid ultrasound and orbital computed tomography.

The chain carries TRBV12-3 or TRBV12-4 and TRBJ2-7; a weak D match, TRBD1 (5 bases). This TCR was recovered from a woman in her 30s with Graves' ophthalmopathy. The material sequenced was blood. CDR3 nucleotides: TGTGCCAGCAGTTTAGGAGACAGCTCCTTTCGCGAGCAGTACTTC. It encodes CASSLGDSSFREQYF.